Shown below are 24 T cell receptor beta chains from a single sample sequenced in a study of blood T cell repertoires in COVID-19. Sequencing was performed with immunoSEQ multiplex PCR; in TCRdb, only in-frame clones are kept and a portion is missing. There are 310,000 or so clones in the sample; about 86% occur only once, and 1.2% lies in the top ten. The sequenced material came from peripheral blood. The source of these receptors is a woman aged 45-65 years with acute or convalescent COVID-19.

J is TRBJ1-1 and V is TRBV10-3, with D possibly matching TRBD1 (6 bases). Germline CDR1 and CDR2: ENHRY and SYGVKD. Trimming removed 0 bases from V and 5 bases from J, with 13 bases in between. The CDR3 is 15 amino acids. The DNA for the CDR3 is TGTGCCATCAGTGAGTCGACAGGAGCGGGGACTGAAGCTTTCTTT. Translated, it gives CAISESTGAGTEAFF.

At least ten counts were recorded for this clone. V usage is TRBV4-1 and J usage is TRBJ2-5; 9 bases are shared with TRBD2. This CDR3 is 15 amino acids long. V was pared by 0 bases and J by 5 bases, with 4 bases of the junction left unmatched. CDR1 MGHRA and CDR2 YSYEKL come from the germline V gene. The CDR3 loop reads CASSQDGLAGETQYF. DNA of the CDR3: TGCGCCAGCAGCCAAGATGGGCTAGCGGGGGAGACCCAGTACTTC.

This clone was counted only a few times. This sequence joins TRBV3-1 (or the pseudogene TRBV3-2) and TRBJ1-1; TRBD1 matches at 9 bases. The J segment lost 6 bases and the V segment lost 4 bases, leaving 9 bases of the junction unmatched. The CDR3 spans 15 residues. Germline CDR1 reads LGHDT; CDR2 reads YNNKEL (reference sequence). The CDR3: CASSRTGQGLAEAFF. The DNA for the CDR3 is TGTGCCAGCAGCCGAACCGGACAGGGGTTGGCTGAAGCTTTCTTT.

V is TRBV5-4 and J is TRBJ2-7, with 12 bases lining up with TRBD2. With 1 base clipped from V and 5 bases from J, the junction kept 7 bases outside the gene matches. Germline lookup yields CDR1 SGHNT and CDR2 YYREEE (reference sequence). CDR3 size: 16 residues. The CDR3 is CASSLKLLAGGDEQYF. The CDR3 coding sequence is TGTGCCAGCAGCTTGAAGTTACTAGCGGGAGGAGACGAGCAGTACTTC.

V usage is TRBV15 and J usage is TRBJ1-5; D is unclear. The CDR3 runs 14 residues. Trimming pared 3 bases from V and 7 bases from J, leaving 13 bases between. Per the germline V gene, CDR1 is LNHNV and CDR2 is YYDKDF (reference sequence). CDR3 amino acids: CATSSPPAGQPQHF. In DNA, the CDR3 is TGTGCCACCAGCAGCCCTCCCGCAGGACAGCCCCAGCATTTT.

The rearrangement uses TRBV7-2 and TRBJ2-7; TRBD2 aligns across 8 bases. Germline V gene sequence: CDR1 SGHTA, CDR2 FQGNSA. The CDR3 sequence is 15 residues long. The J segment lost 1 base and the V segment lost 1 base, leaving 3 bases of the junction unmatched. CDR3 DNA sequence: TGTGCCAGCAGCTTAGTTCCGGGAGGGTCCTACGAGCAGTACTTC. Translating gives CASSLVPGGSYEQYF.

V and J are TRBV12-3 or TRBV12-4 and TRBJ2-7; TRBD1 might be the D (6 bases). V was trimmed by 6 bases and J by 5 bases, leaving 11 bases between them. CDR3 size: 12 residues. The CDR3 sequence: CASRLQGNEQYF. For the CDR3, the DNA is TGTGCCAGCAGGTTACAGGGAAACGAGCAGTACTTC.

The chain carries TRBV19 and TRBJ1-1; 7 nucleotides match TRBD1. This CDR3 spans 14 amino acids. After removal of 6 bases from V and 5 bases from J, the junction contained 9 bases not matched to a gene. Germline lookup yields CDR1 LNHDA and CDR2 SQIVND (reference sequence). The CDR3 sequence: CASRTTGDSTEAFF. CDR3 in DNA: TGTGCCAGTAGGACCACAGGGGATAGTACTGAAGCTTTCTTT.

The chain employs TRBV5-5 and TRBJ2-3; D not certain. This CDR3 is built from 13 residues. Germline V gives CDR1 SGHKS, CDR2 YYEKEE (reference sequence). The ends were cut back, 5 bases at V and 4 bases at J, with 11 bases in the middle. The CDR3 protein is CASRAPSADTQYF. The CDR3 DNA reads as TGTGCCAGCAGGGCCCCGTCCGCAGATACGCAGTATTTT.

This chain joins TRBV6-5 and TRBJ1-6, with 9 nucleotides matching TRBD1. The CDR3 runs 13 residues. The germline V gene has CDR1 MNHEY and CDR2 SVGAGI. V lost 7 bases to trimming and J lost 8 bases; unmatched junction nucleotides: 3. As DNA, the CDR3 is TGTGCCAGCAAACGGGACAGGGATTCACCCCTCCACTTT. Amino acids: CASKRDRDSPLHF.

Points on this clone: Other DNA sequences in this sample translate to the same CDR3. V gene TRBV5-1 combines with J gene TRBJ1-2; 8 bases are a match to TRBD1. The CDR3 consists of 14 residues. Germline CDR1 is SGHRS and CDR2 is YFSETQ. Trimming removed 0 bases from V and 4 bases from J; junction bases left unmatched: 2. The CDR3, as DNA: TGCGCCAGCAGCTTGGGACAGGGGACCTATGGCTACACCTTC. It encodes CASSLGQGTYGYTF.

The chain recombines TRBV6-1 with TRBJ1-2, with D possibly being TRBD1 (6 bases). This CDR3 region has 16 residues. CDR1 is MNHNS and CDR2 is SASEGT in the germline V gene. V dropped 2 bases and J dropped 4 bases, with 17 bases sitting between them. CDR3 in DNA: TGTGCCAGCAGTGAAACTCCGGGACACCCAATCTATGGCTACACCTTC. It codes for CASSETPGHPIYGYTF.

This chain joins TRBV27 and TRBJ2-3, with D tentatively TRBD2 (5 bases). Germline loops: CDR1 MNHEY, CDR2 SMNVEV (reference sequence). Trimming took 4 bases from V and 2 from J, leaving 13 bases between them. CDR3 length: 15 residues. The CDR3 reads CASSSWTQVTDTQYF. CDR3 nucleotide sequence: TGTGCCAGCAGTTCCTGGACTCAGGTCACAGATACGCAGTATTTT.

The genes are TRBV6-5 and TRBJ1-2, with D hard to call. From germline, CDR1 is MNHEY and CDR2 SVGAGI. V dropped 7 bases and J dropped 6 bases, with 9 bases sitting between them. The CDR3 length is 11 residues. As DNA, the CDR3 is TGTGCCAGCATGGGTGGAGATGGCTACACCTTC. It translates to CASMGGDGYTF.

This chain joins TRBV5-5 and TRBJ1-5, with D perhaps matching TRBD1 (6 bases). V was pared by 0 bases and J by 6 bases, with 13 bases between. This CDR3 comprises 15 residues. CDR1 SGHKS and CDR2 YYEKEE come from the germline V gene (reference sequence). The CDR3 DNA is TGTGCCAGCAGCTTGGCCGCAGGGGCCGGTCAGCCCCAGCATTTT. Its protein is CASSLAAGAGQPQHF.

V usage is TRBV14 and J usage is TRBJ2-2; perhaps TRBD2 as D (6 bases). Trimming removed 5 bases from V and 1 base from J, with 11 bases in between. Per the germline V gene, CDR1 is SGHDN and CDR2 is FVKESK. CDR3 length equals 15 residues. The CDR3 sequence is CASSRNSGNTGELFF. The DNA for the CDR3 is TGTGCCAGCAGCAGAAATAGCGGGAACACCGGGGAGCTGTTTTTT.

V usage is TRBV28 and J usage is TRBJ1-2; 9 nucleotides align to TRBD1. The CDR3 contains 15 residues. Trimming at V came to 5 bases and at J to 4 bases, leaving 8 bases not matched to a gene. Germline CDR1 reads MDHEN; CDR2 reads SYDVKM. CDR3 protein: CASSTHGTGSYGYTF. Here the CDR3 DNA reads TGTGCCAGCAGTACACACGGGACAGGGTCCTATGGCTACACCTTC.

This clone was recorded a few times. V gene TRBV6-5 combines with J gene TRBJ2-1, with 13 positions matching TRBD2. Trimming at V came to 6 bases and at J to 10 bases, leaving 6 bases not matched to a gene. The CDR3 spans 14 residues. The germline CDR1 and CDR2 sequences are MNHEY and SVGAGI. The CDR3 is CASRPGLAGREQFF. The CDR3, as DNA: TGTGCCAGCAGACCGGGACTAGCGGGACGAGAGCAGTTCTTC.

This clone turned up a few times. The J gene is TRBJ2-3, the V gene TRBV7-6; no clear D. Trimming took 1 base from V and 0 from J, leaving 8 bases between them. From germline, CDR1 is SGHVS and CDR2 FNYEAQ. This CDR3 region has 15 residues. The CDR3 coding sequence is TGTGCCAGCAGCTTAGTTACCAGTAGCACAGATACGCAGTATTTT. Encoded protein: CASSLVTSSTDTQYF.

This sequence joins TRBV29-1 and TRBJ1-3; D call uncertain. Trimming stripped 4 bases from V and 0 bases from J, with 7 bases between. This CDR3 is built from 13 residues. Germline assignment: CDR1 SQVTM and CDR2 ANQGSEA. CDR3 nucleotides: TGCAGCGTTGTCGGGTCCTCTGGAAACACCATATATTTT. As protein: CSVVGSSGNTIYF. Complete variable domain (other parts from reference TRBV29-1 and TRBJ1-3): SAVISQKPSRDICQRGTSLTIQCQVDSQVTMMFWYRQQPGQSLTLIATANQGSEATYESGFVIDKFPISRPNLTFSTLTVSNMSPEDSSIYLCSVVGSSGNTIYFGEGSWLTVV.

The rearrangement joins TRBV27 to TRBJ1-6, with D hard to call. V was pared by 7 bases and J by 0 bases, with 10 bases between. The CDR3 totals 15 residues. Germline V gene data show CDR1 as MNHEY and CDR2 as SMNVEV (reference sequence). The CDR3: CASTQGSSYNSPLHF. DNA of the CDR3: TGTGCCAGCACGCAAGGGAGCTCCTATAATTCACCCCTCCACTTT.

This sequence joins TRBV27 and TRBJ2-3; 7 bases align to TRBD2. This CDR3 has 16 residues. Germline-derived CDR1 and CDR2 are MNHEY and SMNVEV (reference sequence). In DNA form, the CDR3 reads TGTGCTAGCGGGCCTATAGCGGGCCTGAGCACAGATACGCAGTATTTT. It yields the protein CASGPIAGLSTDTQYF.

The rearrangement links TRBV3-1 (or the pseudogene TRBV3-2) to TRBJ1-1; 8 nucleotides align to TRBD1. This CDR3 comprises 15 residues. J was trimmed by 1 base and V by 4 bases; bases with no gene match: 5. Germline V gives CDR1 LGHDT, CDR2 YNNKEL (reference sequence). CDR3 DNA sequence: TGTGCCAGCAGCCCCTCGGACAGGGCGAACACTGAAGCTTTCTTT. It translates to CASSPSDRANTEAFF.

This rearrangement joins TRBV24-1 to TRBJ1-4, with 10 bases aligning to TRBD1. This CDR3 has 15 amino acids. Losses at the gene ends were 2 bases for V and 6 bases for J; bases not matched to a gene: 2. Germline V gene data show CDR1 as KGHDR and CDR2 as SFDVKD. CDR3 in DNA: TGTGCCACCAGTGATTCCGGACAGGGGGATGAAAAACTGTTTTTT. The encoded protein is CATSDSGQGDEKLFF.